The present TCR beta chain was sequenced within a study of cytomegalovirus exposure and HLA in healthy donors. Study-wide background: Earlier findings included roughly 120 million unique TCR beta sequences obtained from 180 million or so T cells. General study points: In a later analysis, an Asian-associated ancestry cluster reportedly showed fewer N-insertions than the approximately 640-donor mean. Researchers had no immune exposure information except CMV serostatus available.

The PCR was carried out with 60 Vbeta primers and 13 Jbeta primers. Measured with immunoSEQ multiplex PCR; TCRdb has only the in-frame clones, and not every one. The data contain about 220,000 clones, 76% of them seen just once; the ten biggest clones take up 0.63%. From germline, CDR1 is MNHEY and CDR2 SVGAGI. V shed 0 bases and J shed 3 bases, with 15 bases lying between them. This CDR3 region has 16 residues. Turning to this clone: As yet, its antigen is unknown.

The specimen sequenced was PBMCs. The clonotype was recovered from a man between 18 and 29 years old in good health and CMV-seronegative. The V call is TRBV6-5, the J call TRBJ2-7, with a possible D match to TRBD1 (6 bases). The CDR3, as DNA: TGTGCCAGCAGTTACTCGATCCATCAGGGGTTCTACGAGCAGTACTTC. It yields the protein CASSYSIHQGFYEQYF.